The clone carrying this T cell receptor (beta chain) was recorded many times. Antigen specificity is unknown. The length of the CDR3 is 14 residues. Per germline, CDR1 KGHSH and CDR2 LQKENI. Deletions cut 4 bases from V and 6 bases from J, with 16 bases between. This entry comes from a study of human T cells and chemical hapten exposure. Described time point: patch test 3, about 24 weeks after DPC sensitization. Treatment specified: therapeutic diphenylcyclopropenone sensitization with weekly scalp DPC. Drawing of blood took place ahead of applying each patch test. Study conclusions and caveats: Expanded TCRs formed significantly more large CDR3 similarity clusters than controls.

TCRdb used MiXCR to reprocess the RACE reads, holding one entry per CDR3 protein. Of approximately 88,000 distinct CDR3 sequences detected, 10% to 15% appear once; the ten largest clones hold roughly 5.9%. This TCR derives from a woman in her 50s with alopecia areata. Some clones in this sample may be carry-over from other donors' samples. The starting material was whole blood, obtained in connection with sensitization to the hapten diphenylcyclopropenone (DPC). J is TRBJ2-7 and V is TRBV18; the D gene is possibly TRBD1 (5 bases). This chain's CDR3 is CASSQIGDASEQYF. The CDR3 DNA follows: TGTGCCAGCTCACAGATAGGGGATGCCTCCGAGCAGTACTTC.